This T cell receptor (beta chain) was found in a study of cytotoxic CD8 clonotypes in ibrutinib-treated CLL. Study-level background: Responses: approximately 25 partial, 2 complete; after median roughly 68 months, about 14 stayed remitted, 12 progressed. Study conclusions and caveats: Clonality rose at ibrutinib response and fell back toward baseline at progression. Clonality was higher at baseline than in age-matched healthy donors and tracked circulating CD8+ T-cell counts.

In the case of this clone: The antigen is unknown.

The germline V gene encodes CDR1 SNHLY and CDR2 FYNNEI. The CDR3 contains 15 residues. V lost 3 bases to trimming and J lost 2 bases, with 10 bases between them. Target depth was 1 in 200,000 to 1 in 1 million T cells, about 10x per clonotype. Produced via immunoSEQ multiplex PCR; TCRdb's table is partial and in-frame only. The data show about 12,000 clones, 65% to 85% seen once. The chain uses TRBV2 and TRBJ2-2; maybe TRBD1 (5 bases). The source of this sequence is a human donor with chronic lymphocytic leukemia. The sample in question was PBMCs, obtained at disease progression, from a patient treated with ibrutinib. CDR3 region: CASSDPQANTGELFF. The CDR3, as DNA: TGTGCCAGCAGTGACCCACAGGCCAACACCGGGGAGCTGTTTTTT.